This TCR beta chain was observed in a study of PD-1 blockade in classical Hodgkin lymphoma (dated by TCRdb to 2020 to 2021). Describing the broader study: Nivolumab dosing was 3 mg/kg intravenously every 2 weeks, continuing until either disease progression or unacceptable toxicity. A peripheral blood immune signature of response to PD-1 blockade in classical Hodgkin lymphoma was defined using TCR beta sequencing and CyTOF. The paper as a whole reports these results and caveats: The study covered only a single clinical trial cohort, and the causes of the repertoire differences, possibly disease activity or prior therapy, were still not defined. Newly diagnosed patients were reported to have lower baseline TCR diversity than healthy donors, and relapsed/refractory patients were reported to have lower baseline TCR diversity still. Among trial patients, those achieving complete response had baseline diversity similar to that of newly diagnosed patients, while diversity was significantly lower in partial responders and progressors. A significant rise by C4D1 was seen in CD4+ but not CD8+ TCR diversity (p=0.0027 vs p=0.16), with the rise being most apparent in complete responders (p=0.02). Lower diversity was seen in patients whose nivolumab began less than 1 year after ASCT, and these patients were left out of later analyses so that immune reconstitution would not confound the results.

Sample time point, as interpreted from the label and publication: cycle 2 day 1 (C2D1) of nivolumab. Every trial patient had relapsed following autologous stem cell transplantation, and prior brentuximab vedotin exposure was what differed among cohorts A, B and C. The trial cohort included 50 to 70 patients with relapsed/refractory classical Hodgkin lymphoma, and each patient had a best overall response of complete response, partial response or progressive disease. In the multi-cohort phase II CheckMate 205 trial, trial patients received single-agent nivolumab. An independent review committee assessed best overall response by applying the 2007 International Working Group response criteria. Trial PBMCs were collected immediately before nivolumab initiation (C1D1) and during therapy at cycle 2 day 1 and cycle 4 day 1. Peripheral blood was collected in 8 mL Vacutainer Cell Preparation Tubes, from which PBMCs were isolated by centrifugation and then cryopreserved.

Genomic DNA was extracted with the Qiagen DNeasy kit from unsorted PBMCs and from negatively selected CD4+ and CD8+ fractions. Using primers that anneal to V and J segments, immunoSEQ multiplex PCR amplified the TCR beta CDR3 regions. A synthetic immune receptor repertoire was used to minimize amplification bias, and any residual bias was removed computationally once sequencing was done. In the authors' own workflow: Custom Python scripts were used to quantify repertoire diversity as the Shannon entropy index. Unsorted, CD4+ and CD8+ repertoires were analyzed separately, except in combined analyses where CD4+ and CD8+ sequences were merged in silico. Clonal expansion was defined as at least a 2-fold frequency increase after treatment relative to C1D1, with a pseudocount of 0.5 for undetected baseline clones. Singleton clones were defined as clones with 0 or 1 copy at C1D1, and non-singleton clones were defined as clones with 2 or more copies. By matching protein sequences in sorted samples from the same patient, clones expanded in unsorted samples were annotated as CD4+, CD8+ or unknown. Wilcoxon tests on paired samples were used to test changes in diversity from C1D1 to C4D1. TCRdb retrieved this table from immuneACCESS and kept in-frame rearrangements only. Not all clones are present; in checked studies, unresolved V genes account for under half, and no reason is known for the remainder. Clone size and V and J calls were adopted from that table, with D and trimming inferred from the DNA. The sample table records more than 140,000 clones; around 84% of these occur just once. In total, the top ten clones hold roughly 9.8% of the sample.

In the case of this clone: No antigen is known for it. Base qualities are missing; no much larger clone stands one base away.

V is cut by 3 bases and J by 3 bases, and the space between the germline ends is 11 bases. Reading the germline V gene gives CDR1 SGHTA and CDR2 FQGNSA. The CDR3 covers 14 residues, taking in both the cysteine and the phenylalanine. Only CDR3 DNA is held: 42 bases, read in frame from base 1. The V and J genes are TRBV7-2 and TRBJ1-1, with an unclear D gene assignment. This TCR derives from a human donor with classical Hodgkin lymphoma. This specimen consisted of peripheral blood mononuclear cells (PBMCs), obtained before the second cycle of nivolumab. The sequenced DNA: TGTGCCAGCAGCTTTCGGGGTGGGGACACTGAAGCTTTCTTT. Translated, this is CASSFRGGDTEAFF.